The next 22 T cell receptor beta chains were all read from a single sample in a study of identical twins. TCRdb redid the calling of the 5' RACE reads with MiXCR, one entry per CDR3 protein. Of 600,000 to 700,000 distinct CDR3 sequences listed, over 20% are singletons. The same data also contributed to another study, on T cells expressing NK-cell markers.

The sequenced sample consisted of PBMCs. These receptors originate from a woman aged 18-30 years in good health.

This clonotype was observed a handful of times. This chain joins TRBV28 and TRBJ2-1; 11 bases fit TRBD2. The CDR3 length is 18 residues. The germline CDR1 and CDR2 sequences are MDHEN and SYDVKM. After removal of 6 bases from V and 8 bases from J, the junction contained 18 bases not matched to a gene. CDR3 amino acids: CASSQAPSLAGGKDEQFF. CDR3 DNA sequence: TGTGCCAGCAGCCAAGCCCCCTCCCTAGCGGGGGGTAAAGATGAGCAGTTCTTC. The full variable domain, completed using reference TRBV28 and TRBJ2-1, is DVKVTQSSRYLVKRTGEKVFLECVQDMDHENMFWYRQDPGLGLRLIYFSYDVKMKEKGDIPEGYSVSREKKERFSLILESASTNQTSMYLCASSQAPSLAGGKDEQFFGPGTRLTVL.

This clonotype has a count of ten or more. CDR3 residues: CASSQLAGAKNIQYF. CDR3 nucleotide sequence: TGCGCCAGCAGCCAGTTGGCGGGAGCCAAAAACATTCAGTACTTC. The genes are TRBV4-3 and TRBJ2-4, with D possibly TRBD2 on 5 matching bases. In germline, CDR1 is LGHNA, CDR2 YSLEER. The V gene lost 3 bases and the J gene lost 0 bases, with 9 bases spanning the gap. This CDR3 contains 15 residues.

The J gene is TRBJ2-5, the V gene TRBV12-3 or TRBV12-4; D might be TRBD1 or TRBD2, each matching 5 bases. This CDR3 is built from 14 residues. V gave up 6 bases and J gave up 7 bases, with 18 bases separating them. The CDR3 here is CASSTQGNGVTQYF. CDR3 coding DNA: TGTGCCAGCAGCACCCAGGGCAACGGGGTGACCCAGTACTTC.

This clonotype was counted a few times. The genes are TRBV12-3 or TRBV12-4 and TRBJ1-1; TRBD1 is a possible D gene (6 bases). Trimming removed 7 bases at V and 10 bases at J, with 25 bases between. The CDR3 length is 15 residues. The CDR3 protein is CASKLMTGRSSGAFF. The CDR3 DNA sequence: TGTGCCAGCAAACTCATGACAGGCCGTAGTTCCGGAGCTTTCTTT.

This chain links TRBV21-1 with TRBJ2-3; the table calls TRBD1, which could not be checked here. TRBV21-1 is noted as a pseudogene. This CDR3 has 15 amino acids. The CDR3 spells CASSSGQGGTDTQYF. The DNA of the CDR3 is TGTGCCAGCAGCTCCGGACAGGGGGGCACAGATACGCAGTATTTT.

In regard to this clonotype: The junction departs from germline at one end; a sequencing error may be responsible. This sequence joins TRBV7-3 and TRBJ2-1; TRBD2 is a possible D gene (6 bases). CDR1 is SGHTA, CDR2 FQGTGA, per germline. The CDR3 spans 15 residues. The CDR3 is CASSLRGVGSNERFF. The CDR3 DNA reads TGTGCCAGCAGCTTAAGGGGGGTGGGTAGCAATGAGCGGTTCTTC.

This clonotype was counted only a few times. This rearrangement joins TRBV13 to TRBJ2-3; D call uncertain. This CDR3 comprises 12 residues. Deletions cut 5 bases from V and 11 bases from J, with 14 bases between. CDR1 and CDR2 from the germline V gene are PRHDT and FYEKMQ (reference sequence). CDR3 protein: CASSPEGRQQYF. CDR3 DNA: TGTGCCAGCAGCCCCGAAGGCCGCCAGCAGTATTTT.

The chain links TRBV6-2 or TRBV6-3 to TRBJ1-1, with 7 bases lining up with TRBD1. Germline V CDR1 and CDR2: MNHEY, SVGEGT. This CDR3 is built from 15 residues. The trim removed 3 bases at V and 5 bases at J, leaving 9 bases unmatched. The CDR3 here is CASSYLPTGRTEAFF. The CDR3 DNA sequence: TGTGCCAGCAGTTATCTTCCGACAGGGCGAACTGAAGCTTTCTTT.

This clonotype was seen a few times. V and J are TRBV20-1 and TRBJ2-3; 8 nucleotides line up with TRBD2. Germline loops: CDR1 DFQATT, CDR2 SNEGSKA (reference sequence). The CDR3 extends over 15 amino acids. The J segment lost 1 base and the V segment lost 0 bases, leaving 3 bases of the junction unmatched. The CDR3 protein is CSARDSGIGTDTQYF. The CDR3 DNA is TGCAGTGCTAGAGATAGCGGGATCGGCACAGATACGCAGTATTTT.

This chain joins TRBV7-8 and TRBJ2-2, with D possibly TRBD2 on 6 matching bases. Germline lookup yields CDR1 SGHVS and CDR2 FQNEAQ. V gave up 5 bases and J gave up 0 bases, with 10 bases separating them. The CDR3 extends over 15 amino acids. CDR3 bases: TGTGCCAGCAGCCCTAGCGTGTCGAACACCGGGGAGCTGTTTTTT. Its translation: CASSPSVSNTGELFF.

The J gene is TRBJ2-5, the V gene TRBV7-6; D ambiguous. CDR3 size: 13 residues. Germline CDR1 reads SGHVS; CDR2 reads FNYEAQ. Trimming left V 5 bases short and J 2 bases short, with 9 bases between. This CDR3 reads CASSRAAQETQYF. CDR3 DNA: TGTGCCAGCAGCCGGGCCGCGCAAGAGACCCAGTACTTC.

The chain uses TRBV29-1 and TRBJ1-2; possible D gene TRBD1, 5 bases. V shed 2 bases and J shed 4 bases, with 11 bases lying between them. The CDR3 has 13 residues. The V gene's germline CDR1 is SQVTM and CDR2 ANQGSEA. CDR3: CSVERGSGYGYTF. The CDR3, as DNA: TGCAGCGTTGAAAGGGGCAGCGGCTATGGCTACACCTTC.

The chain is built from TRBV18 and TRBJ2-1, with TRBD1 matching over 8 bases. V lost 5 bases and J lost 8; bases outside the gene matches: 5. The CDR3 is made up of 13 amino acids. Germline V CDR1 and CDR2: KGHSH, LQKENI. CDR3 coding DNA: TGTGCCAGCTCAGCGACAGGGGCGGATGAGCAGTTCTTC. Its protein product is CASSATGADEQFF.

V gene TRBV15 combines with J gene TRBJ1-2; possibly TRBD1 for D (6 bases). The CDR3 is 13 amino acids. The germline V and J ends were trimmed by 4 bases and 4 bases, with 10 bases remaining between them. CDR1 and CDR2 from the germline V gene are LNHNV and YYDKDF (reference sequence). As DNA, the CDR3 is TGTGCCACCAGCACCGGGACAAGCTATGGCTACACCTTC. The encoded protein is CATSTGTSYGYTF.

This clonotype was detected a few times. CDR3 loop: CASSLPGREATDTQYF. The DNA for the CDR3 is TGTGCCAGCAGCCTACCGGGACGGGAGGCCACAGATACGCAGTATTTT. The genes are TRBV5-6 and TRBJ2-3; 7 nucleotides agree with TRBD2. Trimming at V came to 4 bases and at J to 2 bases, leaving 10 bases not matched to a gene. This CDR3 comprises 16 residues. In germline, CDR1 is SGHDT, CDR2 YYEEEE. Filled out from reference TRBV5-6 and TRBJ2-3, the complete variable domain reads DAGVTQSPTHLIKTRGQQVTLRCSPKSGHDTVSWYQQALGQGPQFIFQYYEEEERQRGNFPDRFSGHQFPNYSSELNVNALLLGDSALYLCASSLPGREATDTQYFGPGTRLTVL.

This chain links TRBV2 with TRBJ1-2, with D possibly matching TRBD1 (5 bases). The germline V gene has CDR1 SNHLY and CDR2 FYNNEI. V dropped 1 base and J dropped 3 bases, with 18 bases sitting between them. The CDR3 spans 17 residues. Written as DNA, the CDR3 is TGTGCCAGCAGTGAAGGGACCGACAGAACCTTCGACTATGGCTACACCTTC. Amino acid sequence: CASSEGTDRTFDYGYTF.

This clonotype occurred a few times. The genes are TRBV10-3 and TRBJ2-1; possibly TRBD1 for D (8 bases). Trimming shortened V by 7 bases and J by 5 bases, and 15 bases separated the two germline ends. The CDR3 runs 14 residues. Germline V gene data show CDR1 as ENHRY and CDR2 as SYGVKD. The CDR3 is CAINPTGGDNEQFF. CDR3 bases: TGTGCCATCAATCCCACAGGGGGGGACAATGAGCAGTTCTTC.

The V call is TRBV3-1, the J call TRBJ1-1, with D hard to call. Germline CDR1 reads LGHDT; CDR2 reads YNNKEL (reference sequence). The CDR3 loop spans 12 amino acids. V lost 1 base to trimming and J lost 4 bases, with 4 bases between them. The CDR3 reads CASSQVGTEAFF. The CDR3 nucleotides are TGTGCCAGCAGCCAAGTTGGCACTGAAGCTTTCTTT.

This clonotype was counted a few times. The chain couples TRBV16 to TRBJ1-1; D perhaps matches TRBD1 (6 bases). V was shortened by 4 bases and J by 1 base, with 16 bases between the two germline ends. The V gene's germline CDR1 is KGHSY and CDR2 FQNENV. The CDR3 runs to 16 residues. This CDR3 is CASSPSGAGKNTEAFF. As DNA, the CDR3 is TGTGCCAGCAGCCCCTCAGGGGCAGGGAAGAACACTGAAGCTTTCTTT.

The chain joins TRBV9 to TRBJ2-5; D is uncertain. V was shortened by 0 bases and J by 5 bases, with 8 bases between the two germline ends. CDR1 is SGDLS, CDR2 YYNGEE, per germline. CDR3 length: 13 residues. The CDR3, as DNA: TGTGCCAGCAGCGTAGCCCCCGGTGAGACCCAGTACTTC. Translating gives CASSVAPGETQYF. Complete variable domain (other parts from reference TRBV9 and TRBJ2-5): DSGVTQTPKHLITATGQRVTLRCSPRSGDLSVYWYQQSLDQGLQFLIQYYNGEERAKGNILERFSAQQFPDLHSELNLSSLELGDSALYFCASSVAPGETQYFGPGTRLLVL.

This clonotype was observed a handful of times. V and J are TRBV21-1 and TRBJ2-7; the table's TRBD2 call for D was not verified on the DNA. TRBV21-1 is a known pseudogene. The CDR3 is 12 residues long. The CDR3 reads CARSGLAREQYF. The CDR3 region has the DNA TGTGCCAGATCGGGCCTCGCGAGAGAGCAGTACTTC.

This clonotype was detected only a few times. The CDR3 reads CASSLADREINIQYF. As DNA, the CDR3 is TGTGCCAGCAGTTTAGCGGACAGGGAGATAAACATTCAGTACTTC. This chain links TRBV12-3 or TRBV12-4 with TRBJ2-4, with TRBD1 matching 8 bases. V lost 0 bases and J lost 6; bases outside the gene matches: 4. This CDR3 contains 15 residues.